This T cell receptor (beta chain) is from a study of beta chain features in type 1 diabetes. At the level of the study: The number of sorted cells examined across all samples was fewer than 110,000,000. Findings of the study overall: An over-representation of cells with high TCR expression could result from cDNA sequencing. In every one of the four CD4+ subsets, TCRB CDR3s were moderately but significantly shorter in Type 1 diabetes patients.

Germline V CDR1 and CDR2: MDHEN, SYDVKM. The CDR3 covers 12 residues. V shed 5 bases and J shed 12 bases, with 14 bases lying between them. Central memory, naive, regulatory and stem cell-like memory CD4+ cells were sorted by CD45RO/CCR7/CD25/CD127/CD95/CD27. About this clone itself: Its target is unknown.

Expressed TCRB transcripts were sequenced after all isolated RNA was converted to cDNA. Sequencing used immunoSEQ multiplex PCR; TCRdb keeps in-frame clones, though not all of them. The sample has hundreds of thousands of clones; about 15% are singletons. The clonotype originates from a man between 18 and 35 years old with type 1 diabetes. The chain carries TRBV28 and TRBJ2-1; the D is unclear. Input material: naive CD4+ T cells from blood. For the CDR3, the DNA is TGTGCCAGCAGTCTCCCACGTAGTGGGCAGTTCTTC. Translating gives CASSLPRSGQFF.